The rows below give T cell receptor beta chains drawn from one sample of a study of T cell responses to AZD1222 COVID-19 vaccine. Generated by immunoSEQ multiplex PCR, the TCRdb table keeps only in-frame clones and is missing some. The sample yields some 100,000 clones, around nine tenths seen once. The starting material was peripheral blood, obtained on day 0 of AZD1222 vaccination. These receptors were obtained from an adult in good health. The CDR3 runs from the conserved cysteine through the conserved F or W. The D gene is left open where the match is weak. Expanded clones are given a class, and other clones once, few, many or no size at all.

cdr3_aa	cdr3_nt	cdr3_length	clone_size	d_call	v_call	j_call
CASRNRVSEAFF	TGTGCCAGCAGGAACAGGGTATCTGAAGCTTTCTTT	12	-	-	TRBV2	TRBJ1-1
CASSGPGLATYNEQFF	TGTGCCAGCAGTGGACCGGGACTAGCTACCTACAATGAGCAGTTCTTC	16	-	TRBD2	TRBV25-1	TRBJ2-1
CASSHVAGLAGGGYEQYF	TGCGCCAGCAGCCACGTCGCGGGACTAGCGGGGGGCGGGTACGAGCAGTACTTC	18	-	TRBD2	TRBV4-1	TRBJ2-7
CASKFTGGGYGYTF	TGCGCCAGTAAATTTACAGGAGGGGGTTATGGCTACACCTTC	14	-	-	TRBV5-1	TRBJ1-2
CASSASGEGNGGYTF	TGTGCCAGTAGTGCATCAGGGGAGGGGAATGGAGGCTACACCTTC	15	-	-	TRBV19	TRBJ1-2
CASSPTSGYEQYF	TGTGCCAGCAGCCCGACTAGCGGCTACGAGCAGTACTTC	13	-	TRBD2	TRBV7-9	TRBJ2-7
CASSFSSTGGGGNTIYF	TGCGCCAGCAGCTTTTCCTCGACAGGGGGCGGTGGAAACACCATATATTTT	17	-	TRBD1	TRBV5-1	TRBJ1-3
CASSFTGAGTEAFF	TGTGCCAGCAGCTTTACAGGGGCGGGTACTGAAGCTTTCTTT	14	few	TRBD1	TRBV5-6	TRBJ1-1
CASSYRQGAGSPLHF	TGTGCCAGCAGCTATCGACAGGGGGCCGGTTCACCCCTCCACTTT	15	-	TRBD1	TRBV11-2	TRBJ1-6
CASSRDTGFYSNQPQHF	TGTGCCAGCAGCCGGGACACCGGATTCTATAGCAATCAGCCCCAGCATTTT	17	large	-	TRBV7-3	TRBJ1-5
CASSQGPLPSSYNSPLHF	TGCGCCAGCAGCCAAGGGCCCTTGCCGAGCTCCTATAATTCACCCCTCCACTTT	18	-	-	TRBV4-1	TRBJ1-6
CASSIERDTEAFF	TGTGCCAGTAGTATAGAGAGGGACACTGAAGCTTTCTTT	13	-	-	TRBV19	TRBJ1-1
CASTEGVAGDEQFF	TGTGCCAGCACCGAAGGGGTAGCGGGGGATGAGCAGTTCTTC	14	-	TRBD2	TRBV7-9	TRBJ2-1
CASSSRGQGLVRNIQYF	TGTGCCAGCAGCTCAAGAGGCCAGGGCCTCGTCCGGAACATTCAGTACTTC	17	once	-	TRBV11-2	TRBJ2-4
CAISLGGTNTGELFF	TGTGCCATCTCGCTCGGGGGGACGAACACCGGGGAGCTGTTTTTT	15	-	TRBD2	TRBV11-3	TRBJ2-2
CASSVRTEFQPQHF	TGTGCCAGCAGTGTTCGGACAGAATTTCAGCCCCAGCATTTT	14	-	-	TRBV2	TRBJ1-5
CASSPRTNYGYTF	TGTGCCAGCAGTCCTCGGACTAACTATGGCTACACCTTC	13	-	-	TRBV6-5	TRBJ1-2
CASSLRAGQGNEQFF	TGTGCCAGCAGCTTAAGGGCGGGACAGGGGAATGAGCAGTTCTTC	15	-	TRBD1	TRBV7-3	TRBJ2-1
CASSPQDGSHEKLFF	TGTGCCAGCTCCCCGCAGGACGGATCTCATGAAAAACTGTTTTTT	15	-	-	TRBV18	TRBJ1-4
CASSLIPLSGGVTDTQYF	TGTGCCAGCAGCTTAATTCCCCTTAGCGGGGGGGTCACAGATACGCAGTATTTT	18	few	TRBD2	TRBV7-3	TRBJ2-3
CASSLHLGGKQFF	TGTGCCAGCAGCCTCCATCTGGGGGGTAAGCAGTTCTTC	13	-	-	TRBV7-3	TRBJ2-1
CASSLQVGMNTEAFF	TGTGCCAGCAGTTTGCAGGTGGGCATGAACACTGAAGCTTTCTTT	15	-	-	TRBV27	TRBJ1-1
CASSGRTGSNEQFF	TGCGCCAGCAGCGGAAGGACAGGGTCCAATGAGCAGTTCTTC	14	-	TRBD1	TRBV5-1	TRBJ2-1
CASSLENRDAEF	TGTGCCAGCAGCTTAGAGAACCGGGACGCAGAGTTC	12	once	-	TRBV7-9	TRBJ1-2
CASSLGLMNTEAFF	TGTGCCAGCAGCTTGGGACTCATGAACACTGAAGCTTTCTTT	14	once	-	TRBV11-2	TRBJ1-1
CASSRNVYGYTF	TGTGCCAGCAGCCGAAACGTCTATGGCTACACCTTC	12	-	-	TRBV28	TRBJ1-2
CSVEDISGAREQYF	TGCAGCGTTGAAGATATTTCCGGGGCCCGCGAGCAGTACTTC	14	once	-	TRBV29-1	TRBJ2-7
CASSLLGTSPHNEQFF	TGTGCCAGCAGCTTGCTAGGGACCTCTCCCCACAATGAGCAGTTCTTC	16	-	-	TRBV7-2	TRBJ2-1
CASSGGAEAFF	TGTGCCAGCAGCGGAGGGGCTGAAGCTTTCTTT	11	-	-	TRBV9	TRBJ1-1
CASSYSIGGSSYNEQFF	TGTGCCAGCAGTTACTCGATCGGCGGGAGCTCCTACAATGAGCAGTTCTTC	17	-	TRBD2	TRBV6-2/TRBV6-3	TRBJ2-1
CASSSPTGLSNEKLFF	TGTGCCAGCAGTTCACCCACAGGGTTGTCTAATGAAAAACTGTTTTTT	16	-	-	TRBV6-6	TRBJ1-4
CASSPTLTIQGATDTQYF	TGTGCCAGCTCACCTACTTTGACCATACAGGGTGCGACAGATACGCAGTATTTT	18	-	-	TRBV18	TRBJ2-3
CAISEFDQGAGYTF	TGTGCCATCAGTGAGTTTGATCAGGGCGCTGGCTACACCTTC	14	-	-	TRBV10-3	TRBJ1-2
CASSPDFTYEQYF	TGTGCCAGCTCACCTGATTTTACCTACGAGCAGTACTTC	13	-	-	TRBV18	TRBJ2-7
CASSLIGRNTEAFF	TGTGCCAGCAGTTTAATCGGACGGAACACTGAAGCTTTCTTT	14	-	-	TRBV27	TRBJ1-1
CASSPDNIQYF	TGTGCCAGCAGTCCCGACAACATTCAGTACTTC	11	-	-	TRBV2	TRBJ2-4